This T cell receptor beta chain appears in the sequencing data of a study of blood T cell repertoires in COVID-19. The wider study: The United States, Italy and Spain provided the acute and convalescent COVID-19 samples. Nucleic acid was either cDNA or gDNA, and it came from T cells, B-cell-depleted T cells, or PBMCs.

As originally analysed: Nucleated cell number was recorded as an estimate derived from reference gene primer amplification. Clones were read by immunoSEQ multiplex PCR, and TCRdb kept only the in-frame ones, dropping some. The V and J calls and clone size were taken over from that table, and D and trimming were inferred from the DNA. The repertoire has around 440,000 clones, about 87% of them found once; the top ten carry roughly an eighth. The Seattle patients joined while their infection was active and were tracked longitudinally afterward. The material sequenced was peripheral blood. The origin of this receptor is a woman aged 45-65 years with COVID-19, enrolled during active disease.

CDR3 residues: CASSFHEKLFF. The CDR3 bases are TGTGCCAGCAGCTTTCATGAAAAACTGTTTTTT. This rearrangement joins TRBV2 to TRBJ1-4; D not resolved. Deletions cut 6 bases from V and 6 bases from J, with 5 bases between. The CDR3 extends over 11 amino acids. Per germline, CDR1 SNHLY and CDR2 FYNNEI.